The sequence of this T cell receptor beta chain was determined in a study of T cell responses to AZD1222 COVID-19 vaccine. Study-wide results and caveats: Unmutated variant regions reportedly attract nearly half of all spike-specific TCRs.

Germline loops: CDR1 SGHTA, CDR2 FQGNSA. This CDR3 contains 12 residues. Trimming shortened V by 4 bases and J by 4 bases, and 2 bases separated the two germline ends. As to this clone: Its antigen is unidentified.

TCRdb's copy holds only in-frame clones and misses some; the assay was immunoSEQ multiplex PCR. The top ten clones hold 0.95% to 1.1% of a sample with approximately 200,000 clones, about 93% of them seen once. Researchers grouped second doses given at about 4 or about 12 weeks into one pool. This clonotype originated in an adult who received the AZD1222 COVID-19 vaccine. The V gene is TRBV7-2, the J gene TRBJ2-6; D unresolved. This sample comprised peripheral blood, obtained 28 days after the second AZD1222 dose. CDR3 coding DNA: TGTGCCAGCAGCTCGGGGGCCAACGTCCTGACTTTC. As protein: CASSSGANVLTF.